Shown below are 21 T cell receptor beta chains from a single sample sequenced in a study of radiation and T cells in renal cell carcinoma. Some clones are missing from TCRdb's copy, which holds only in-frame ones; the method was immunoSEQ multiplex PCR. The table has 150,000 or so clones, roughly nine tenths seen once. Time point specified: baseline pretreatment blood. Regarding treatment: 15 Gy SBRT to primary tumor, nephrectomy 4 weeks later. The specimen was blood, collected from a patient whose treatment included radiotherapy and nephrectomy. Every receptor here comes from a woman aged 70-85 years with renal cell carcinoma.

This rearrangement joins TRBV11-3 to TRBJ2-5; TRBD1 aligns across 7 bases. V trimming: 5 bases; J trimming: 4 bases; junction bases outside the gene matches: 4. The CDR3 contains 13 residues. Germline-derived CDR1 and CDR2 are SGHNT and YENEEA. The CDR3 DNA reads as TGTGCCAGCAGCGGGACAGTGTTAGAGACCCAGTACTTC. This translates into CASSGTVLETQYF. Full variable domain (outside the CDR3, taken from reference TRBV11-3 and TRBJ2-5): EAGVVQSPRYKIIEKKQPVAFWCNPISGHNTLYWYLQNLGQGPELLIRYENEEAVDDSQLPKDRFSAERLKGVDSTLKIQPAELGDSAVYLCASSGTVLETQYFGPGTRLLVL.

The chain links TRBV5-1 to TRBJ2-5, with 7 positions matching TRBD1. Germline V CDR1 and CDR2: SGHRS, YFSETQ. V trimming: 2 bases; J trimming: 4 bases; junction bases outside the gene matches: 5. The CDR3 sequence is 14 residues long. DNA for the CDR3: TGCGCCAGCAGCTTTCGGGACAGAAGAGAGACCCAGTACTTC. Protein sequence: CASSFRDRRETQYF.

The rearrangement uses TRBV7-9 and TRBJ2-3; no reliable D call. The CDR3 spans 13 residues. The germline CDR1 and CDR2 sequences are SEHNR and FQNEAQ (reference sequence). V lost 3 bases and J 0 bases, leaving 4 bases between the germline ends. The CDR3 bases are TGTGCCAGCAGCTTCGTTAGCACAGATACGCAGTATTTT. Residues: CASSFVSTDTQYF.

The chain has TRBV29-1 and TRBJ2-5; 7 nucleotides align to TRBD2. Trimming at V came to 5 bases and at J to 5 bases, leaving 2 bases not matched to a gene. Germline V gives CDR1 SQVTM, CDR2 ANQGSEA. This CDR3 comprises 11 residues. The CDR3, as DNA: TGCAGCGTTCGGGGGGACGAGACCCAGTACTTC. It is translated as CSVRGDETQYF.

The chain joins TRBV28 to TRBJ1-5; 9 bases are shared with TRBD1. CDR1 and CDR2 from the germline V gene are MDHEN and SYDVKM. The V and J ends lost 6 bases and 6 bases, in that order; junction bases with no gene match: 6. There are 14 residues in the CDR3. CDR3 protein: CASRSGTGFQPQHF. The CDR3 nucleotides read TGTGCCAGCAGGTCCGGGACAGGGTTTCAGCCCCAGCATTTT.

This clone came up a few times. The chain is built from TRBV7-6 and TRBJ2-2; the D is unclear. CDR3 size: 11 residues. Trimming cost V 5 bases and J 4 bases, with 2 bases left between them. Germline CDR1 is SGHVS and CDR2 is FNYEAQ. CDR3 in DNA: TGTGCCAGCAGCCCCACCGGGGAGCTGTTTTTT. Amino acids: CASSPTGELFF.

This clone has only a few counts. J is TRBJ2-7 and V is TRBV7-3, with 10 bases aligning to TRBD1. This CDR3 spans 15 amino acids. Germline V CDR1 and CDR2: SGHTA, FQGTGA. Germline trimming cut 5 bases from V and 3 bases from J; bases unmatched to any gene: 7. The CDR3 spells CASSQSTGGFYEQYF. The CDR3 nucleotides are TGTGCCAGCAGCCAATCGACAGGGGGCTTCTACGAGCAGTACTTC.

This chain links TRBV6-1 with TRBJ2-7; no definite D call. Germline V gene sequence: CDR1 MNHNS, CDR2 SASEGT. This CDR3 spans 13 amino acids. V was clipped by 3 bases and J by 3 bases, with 9 bases between them. The CDR3 DNA follows: TGTGCCAGCAGTGACGGGCCCTTCTACGAGCAGTACTTC. As protein: CASSDGPFYEQYF.

The chain joins TRBV6-5 to TRBJ2-1; possible D gene TRBD2, 6 bases. Germline V gene lookup returns CDR1 MNHEY and CDR2 SVGAGI. Trimming shortened V by 2 bases and J by 3 bases, and 8 bases separated the two germline ends. The CDR3 is made up of 14 amino acids. Here the CDR3 reads CASSYEEGYNEQFF. CDR3 DNA sequence: TGTGCCAGCAGTTACGAGGAGGGCTACAATGAGCAGTTCTTC.

The V call is TRBV19, the J call TRBJ2-5; D remains ambiguous. V gave up 7 bases and J gave up 2 bases, with 11 bases separating them. CDR1 is LNHDA, CDR2 SQIVND, per germline (reference sequence). The CDR3 length is 13 residues. The CDR3 sequence is CASKGSEQETQYF. The CDR3 nucleotides are TGTGCCAGTAAAGGGTCAGAGCAAGAGACCCAGTACTTC.

The chain joins TRBV9 to TRBJ2-3; 10 bases agree with TRBD2. CDR1 is SGDLS, CDR2 YYNGEE, per germline. V shed 0 bases and J 3 bases; nucleotides not matched to a gene: 10. This CDR3 has 18 residues. This CDR3 reads CASSVGLQRGGPTDTQYF. In nucleotides, the CDR3 is TGTGCCAGCAGCGTAGGGTTGCAGCGGGGGGGCCCAACAGATACGCAGTATTTT.

The chain uses TRBV5-1 and TRBJ2-1, with TRBD1 as a possible D gene (6 bases). Germline CDR1 reads SGHRS; CDR2 reads YFSETQ. Trimming shortened V by 0 bases and J by 5 bases, and 12 bases separated the two germline ends. The CDR3 spans 15 residues. The CDR3 coding sequence is TGCGCCAGCAGCTTGGGACAGGTCCTGAACAATGAGCAGTTCTTC. As protein: CASSLGQVLNNEQFF.

The sample holds one count of this clone. The conserved final phenylalanine or tryptophan is absent from the CDR3, which likely points to a read error. Because the CDR3's place on the DNA is in doubt, the DNA is left out and the CDR3 is given as listed by TCRdb. CDR3 in amino acids: CASSLQGR. The chain carries TRBV28 and TRBJ1-6. Germline CDR1 is MDHEN and CDR2 is SYDVKM. The CDR3 spans 8 residues, counting both ends.

This sequence joins TRBV7-3 and TRBJ2-3, with 8 bases identical to TRBD2. CDR1 is SGHTA, CDR2 FQGTGA, per germline. V gave up 1 base and J gave up 2 bases; unmatched junction bases: 5. The CDR3 has 16 residues. The CDR3 region is CASSLNPGGVTDTQYF. The CDR3 bases are TGTGCCAGCAGCTTAAATCCCGGGGGGGTCACAGATACGCAGTATTTT.

The rearrangement links TRBV18 to TRBJ1-2, with D possibly TRBD1 on 6 matching bases. This CDR3 has 15 amino acids. V lost 2 bases, J lost 1 base, and 11 bases lay in between. Germline V lookup: CDR1 KGHSH, CDR2 LQKENI. For the CDR3, the DNA is TGTGCCAGCTCACCATCCCGGGGGCGTAACTATGGCTACACCTTC. Its protein product is CASSPSRGRNYGYTF.

V usage is TRBV2 and J usage is TRBJ1-2; no clear D. V was trimmed by 3 bases and J by 0 bases, leaving 11 bases between them. The CDR3 covers 15 residues. In germline, CDR1 is SNHLY, CDR2 FYNNEI. CDR3: CASSDPLNPNYGYTF. In DNA form, the CDR3 reads TGTGCCAGCAGTGATCCCCTAAACCCTAACTATGGCTACACCTTC.

This clone was picked up one time. The chain has TRBV29-1 and TRBJ2-1, with 7 positions matching TRBD1. V dropped 0 bases and J dropped 1; count of bases not matched to a gene: 6. The germline gives CDR1 SQVTM, CDR2 ANQGSEA. This CDR3 is 16 amino acids long. CDR3 loop: CSVEDRQGVSYNEQFF. Written as DNA, the CDR3 is TGCAGCGTTGAAGATCGCCAGGGGGTTTCCTACAATGAGCAGTTCTTC.

The rearrangement links TRBV27 to TRBJ1-5; D not certain. Germline V gene data show CDR1 as MNHEY and CDR2 as SMNVEV (reference sequence). Trimming pared 2 bases from V and 5 bases from J, leaving 10 bases between. The CDR3 has 14 amino acids. CDR3 sequence (DNA): TGTGCCAGCAGTTTAACGGGGATCGATCAGCCCCAGCATTTT. Encoded protein: CASSLTGIDQPQHF.

The rearrangement links TRBV29-1 to TRBJ2-7, with TRBD1 matching over 8 bases. The CDR3 loop spans 12 amino acids. J gave up 4 bases and V 7 bases, and 6 bases lay outside the gene matches. CDR1 SQVTM and CDR2 ANQGSEA come from the germline V gene. The CDR3: CSDRQGRYEQYF. CDR3 in DNA: TGCAGCGATAGACAGGGGAGGTACGAGCAGTACTTC.

This chain joins TRBV15 and TRBJ2-5; D is tentatively TRBD1 or TRBD2 (6 bases each). This CDR3 comprises 18 residues. Germline V CDR1 and CDR2: LNHNV, YYDKDF (reference sequence). V gave up 0 bases and J gave up 5 bases, with 22 bases separating them. This CDR3 reads CATSRERAGGGLFETQYF. In DNA form, the CDR3 reads TGTGCCACCAGCAGAGAACGGGCAGGAGGGGGGTTGTTCGAGACCCAGTACTTC.

This chain's CDR3 is CASSQDDGGRPPGELFF. CDR3 nucleotides: TGTGCCAGCAGCCAAGATGACGGGGGCCGGCCTCCCGGGGAGCTGTTTTTT. This chain links TRBV4-2 with TRBJ2-2; perhaps D is TRBD1 or TRBD2 (6 bases each). CDR1 is LGHNA, CDR2 YNFKEQ, per germline. The CDR3 has 17 residues. V dropped 0 bases and J dropped 6 bases, with 17 bases sitting between them.